This entry lists 27 T cell receptor beta chains sequenced from one sample in a study of blood T cell repertoires in COVID-19. Repertoires were generated with immunoSEQ multiplex PCR, while TCRdb's copy carries only in-frame clones and drops some. The table records 250,000 to 300,000 clones, 88% of them present only once. The sequenced material came from peripheral blood. All receptors derive from a woman in her twenties or thirties with COVID-19, enrolled during active disease.

V is TRBV24-1 and J is TRBJ1-1; TRBD1 matches 10 bases. The CDR3 runs to 12 residues. J gave up 10 bases and V 5 bases, and 3 bases lay outside the gene matches. CDR1 and CDR2 (germline): KGHDR, SFDVKD. CDR3: CATSAGTGAAFF. CDR3 nucleotide sequence: TGTGCCACCAGTGCAGGGACAGGGGCAGCTTTCTTT.

The chain combines TRBV7-2 with TRBJ1-1; TRBD1 aligns across 10 bases. The germline gives CDR1 SGHTA, CDR2 FQGNSA. The CDR3 runs 14 residues. The J segment lost 4 bases and the V segment lost 4 bases, leaving 3 bases of the junction unmatched. The CDR3 nucleotides read TGTGCCAGCAGCTATTGGACAGGGGGCACTGAAGCTTTCTTT. Translating it yields CASSYWTGGTEAFF.

The chain has TRBV29-1 and TRBJ1-1; D possibly corresponds to TRBD1 (5 bases). Deletions cut 1 base from V and 3 bases from J, with 15 bases between. CDR3 length: 15 amino acids. CDR1 is SQVTM and CDR2 is ANQGSEA in the germline V gene. In DNA form, the CDR3 reads TGCAGCGTTGAAGGTGTGGGAGGGGTGGACACTGAAGCTTTCTTT. The encoded protein is CSVEGVGGVDTEAFF.

The chain uses TRBV27 and TRBJ1-1; 7 bases map to TRBD1. The CDR3 loop spans 15 amino acids. Trimming cost V 7 bases and J 0 bases; bases outside gene matches: 8. Germline V gene data show CDR1 as MNHEY and CDR2 as SMNVEV (reference sequence). The CDR3 loop reads CASTNRGSMNTEAFF. CDR3 DNA: TGTGCCAGCACCAACAGGGGCTCCATGAACACTGAAGCTTTCTTT.

V gene TRBV5-4 combines with J gene TRBJ1-2; weak D call: TRBD1 (5 bases). CDR3 length equals 13 residues. From germline, CDR1 is SGHNT and CDR2 YYREEE (reference sequence). The CDR3 nucleotides read TGTGCAGGATCGGACACACCTAACTATGGCTACACCTTC. Translation: CAGSDTPNYGYTF.

The chain carries TRBV30 and TRBJ1-5; 9 bases align to TRBD1. The CDR3 has 17 amino acids. The germline CDR1 and CDR2 sequences are GTSNPN and SVGIG (reference sequence). The V and J ends lost 0 bases and 0 bases, in that order; junction bases with no gene match: 6. The DNA of the CDR3 is TGTGCCTGGAGTGTAGGGAGGGACAGGGATAGCAATCAGCCCCAGCATTTT. It specifies CAWSVGRDRDSNQPQHF.

The genes are TRBV5-8 and TRBJ2-3; D remains ambiguous. This CDR3 has 13 residues. Between the trimmed V and J ends, which lost 3 bases and 1 base, there was a span of 6 bases. Germline V gene sequence: CDR1 SGHTS, CDR2 YDEGEE. The CDR3 protein is CASSSSGTDTQYF. As DNA, the CDR3 is TGTGCCAGCAGCTCGAGTGGCACAGATACGCAGTATTTT.

J is TRBJ2-5 and V is TRBV5-3, with D tentatively TRBD1 (5 bases). TRBV5-3 belongs to the ORF category, with a function that is uncertain. The CDR3 extends over 13 amino acids. V gave up 3 bases and J gave up 5 bases, with 11 bases separating them. CDR3 sequence reads: CARSCSKGETQYF. DNA of the CDR3: TGTGCCAGAAGCTGTAGCAAGGGGGAGACCCAGTACTTC.

This chain links TRBV11-2 with TRBJ2-7; 7 bases are shared with TRBD2. Germline CDR1 is SGHAT and CDR2 is FQNNGV. The V segment lost 3 bases and the J segment 2 bases; nucleotides outside the gene matches: 10. The CDR3 has 16 residues. The CDR3 nucleotides read TGTGCCAGCAGCTTTCCGGGACTACCTCTCGCCTACGAGCAGTACTTC. This translates into CASSFPGLPLAYEQYF.

This chain links TRBV5-1 with TRBJ2-5, with 7 positions matching TRBD2. The CDR3 contains 15 residues. Per the germline V gene, CDR1 is SGHRS and CDR2 is YFSETQ. After removal of 0 bases from V and 4 bases from J, the junction contained 6 bases not matched to a gene. CDR3 in amino acids: CASSLVPSGLETQYF. The CDR3 coding sequence is TGCGCCAGCAGCTTGGTCCCTAGCGGATTAGAGACCCAGTACTTC.

The chain joins TRBV6-4 to TRBJ2-1; the D gene is possibly TRBD1 (6 bases). V shed 6 bases and J shed 5 bases, with 14 bases lying between them. CDR1 and CDR2 from the germline V gene are MRHNA and SNTAGT. CDR3 size: 14 residues. The CDR3 protein is CASSLRGVHNEQFF. CDR3 DNA sequence: TGTGCCAGCAGCCTCAGGGGAGTCCACAATGAGCAGTTCTTC.

V gene TRBV2 combines with J gene TRBJ2-2; D remains ambiguous. CDR3 length equals 13 residues. Germline CDR1 reads SNHLY; CDR2 reads FYNNEI. Deletions cut 6 bases from V and 6 bases from J, with 11 bases between. The CDR3 region is CASSGTLPGELFF. CDR3 sequence (DNA): TGTGCCAGCAGCGGTACTCTCCCCGGGGAGCTGTTTTTT.

This clone was seen just once. The genes are TRBV11-2 and TRBJ2-1; TRBD1 is a possible D gene (6 bases). Germline values: CDR1 SGHAT, CDR2 FQNNGV. The CDR3 length is 12 residues. The germline V and J ends were trimmed by 5 bases and 9 bases, with 11 bases remaining between them. This CDR3 reads CASSATTGEQFF. In DNA form, the CDR3 reads TGTGCCAGCAGCGCCACGACAGGTGAGCAGTTCTTC.

The rearrangement joins TRBV27 to TRBJ1-1; tentatively, D is TRBD1 (5 bases). The CDR3 totals 14 residues. Trimming stripped 4 bases from V and 1 base from J, with 10 bases between. Germline values: CDR1 MNHEY, CDR2 SMNVEV (reference sequence). The CDR3 DNA follows: TGTGCCAGCAGTTGGGCGGGGCCGAACACTGAAGCTTTCTTT. It is translated as CASSWAGPNTEAFF.

The CDR3 sequence: CASSLGGVQFF. CDR3 sequence (DNA): TGTGCCAGCAGCTTAGGGGGGGTTCAGTTCTTC. The V call is TRBV11-3, the J call TRBJ2-1, with D maybe TRBD2 (6 bases). Germline lookup yields CDR1 SGHNT and CDR2 YENEEA. The CDR3 loop spans 11 amino acids. The V end lost 1 base, the J end lost 13 bases, and 8 bases lay between the germline ends.

The chain joins TRBV13 to TRBJ2-6; TRBD1 matches at 7 bases. The V gene end was trimmed by 4 bases and the J gene end by 0 bases; junction bases not matched to a gene: 6. Germline loops: CDR1 PRHDT, CDR2 FYEKMQ (reference sequence). The CDR3 loop spans 17 amino acids. The DNA of the CDR3 is TGTGCCAGCAGCTGGGGACAGTTTGTCTCTGGGGCCAACGTCCTGACTTTC. It translates to CASSWGQFVSGANVLTF.

The rearrangement joins TRBV4-1 to TRBJ2-5; 8 nucleotides line up with TRBD2. CDR1 is MGHRA, CDR2 YSYEKL, per germline. With 0 bases clipped from V and 4 bases from J, the junction kept 10 bases outside the gene matches. The CDR3 length is 17 residues. The CDR3 nucleotides read TGCGCCAGCAGCCAAGAAGGTCAAGCGGGAGTCACAGAGACCCAGTACTTC. Protein: CASSQEGQAGVTETQYF.

CDR3 protein: CASKELAAGNTEAFF. The CDR3 nucleotides read TGTGCCAGTAAGGAACTCGCGGCGGGGAACACTGAAGCTTTCTTT. This rearrangement joins TRBV19 to TRBJ1-1; D uncertain. V gave up 7 bases and J gave up 1 base, with 16 bases separating them. Germline V gene lookup returns CDR1 LNHDA and CDR2 SQIVND (reference sequence). The CDR3 totals 15 residues.

The chain's CDR3 is CASTEDWQAETQYF. The CDR3 DNA follows: TGTGCCAGCACCGAGGACTGGCAGGCGGAGACCCAGTACTTC. V is TRBV7-2 and J is TRBJ2-5; possible D gene TRBD2, 5 bases. Trimming removed 7 bases at V and 5 bases at J, with 17 bases between. CDR1 and CDR2 (germline): SGHTA, FQGNSA. The CDR3 is 14 amino acids.

This chain links TRBV7-9 with TRBJ2-2; TRBD1 matches at 8 bases. The CDR3 has 14 residues. J gave up 3 bases and V 5 bases, and 2 bases lay outside the gene matches. Germline V lookup: CDR1 SEHNR, CDR2 FQNEAQ (reference sequence). CDR3 coding DNA: TGTGCCAGCAGCGACAGGGGCGACACCGGGGAGCTGTTTTTT. This translates into CASSDRGDTGELFF.

The rearrangement uses TRBV3-1 (or the pseudogene TRBV3-2) and TRBJ1-1, with 9 bases aligning to TRBD1. Per germline, CDR1 LGHDT and CDR2 YNNKEL (reference sequence). This CDR3 has 14 amino acids. The V segment lost 5 bases and the J segment 9 bases; nucleotides outside the gene matches: 10. In DNA, the CDR3 is TGTGCCAGCAGCTCACGGACAGGGGAACCCAAAGCTTTCTTT. Translated: CASSSRTGEPKAFF.

V gene TRBV21-1 combines with J gene TRBJ1-1; TRBD1, as called in the table, went unchecked against the DNA. TRBV21-1 is a known pseudogene. The CDR3 length is 15 residues. CDR3: CASSIRSGVDTEAFF. The CDR3 DNA is TGTGCCAGCAGCATCCGGTCAGGGGTGGACACTGAAGCTTTCTTT.

The CDR3 loop reads CASSLAGTGSDIQYF. The CDR3 bases are TGCGCCAGCAGCTTGGCCGGGACAGGGTCGGACATTCAGTACTTC. V and J are TRBV5-1 and TRBJ2-4, with 9 positions matching TRBD1. Germline V gene data show CDR1 as SGHRS and CDR2 as YFSETQ. Unmatched junction bases numbered 6, after V lost 0 bases and J lost 8 bases. The CDR3 has 15 amino acids.

V gene TRBV9 combines with J gene TRBJ2-7, with TRBD1 identical over 9 bases. Germline lookup yields CDR1 SGDLS and CDR2 YYNGEE. This CDR3 region has 14 residues. V was pared by 3 bases and J by 3 bases, with 4 bases of the junction left unmatched. CDR3 in amino acids: CASSDGTGIYEQYF. As DNA, the CDR3 is TGTGCCAGCAGCGATGGGACAGGGATCTACGAGCAGTACTTC.

The chain employs TRBV11-2 and TRBJ1-5, with TRBD1 as a possible D gene (6 bases). The CDR3 consists of 15 residues. CDR1 is SGHAT and CDR2 is FQNNGV in the germline V gene. Trimming removed 0 bases at V and 2 bases at J, with 8 bases between. CDR3 loop: CASSLEAGGNQPQHF. DNA of the CDR3: TGTGCCAGCAGCTTAGAAGCAGGGGGCAATCAGCCCCAGCATTTT.

The V and J genes are TRBV3-1 (or the pseudogene TRBV3-2) and TRBJ2-1, with 7 bases fitting TRBD2. With V trimmed by 0 bases and J by 9 bases, 11 bases remained unmatched. Germline CDR1 and CDR2: LGHDT and YNNKEL (reference sequence). The CDR3 consists of 16 residues. CDR3 amino acids: CASSQDRLAGRTEQFF. The CDR3 nucleotides read TGTGCCAGCAGCCAAGATAGGCTAGCCGGGAGGACTGAGCAGTTCTTC.

The rearrangement uses TRBV5-1 and TRBJ2-1; TRBD2 is a possible D gene (7 bases). Germline V gene data show CDR1 as SGHRS and CDR2 as YFSETQ. The CDR3 consists of 15 residues. Trimming cost V 0 bases and J 5 bases, with 12 bases left between them. The CDR3 spells CASSLAGGHDNEQFF. In nucleotides, the CDR3 is TGCGCCAGCAGCTTGGCGGGGGGACACGACAATGAGCAGTTCTTC.